A selection of T cell receptor beta chains follows, all from one sample in a study of blood T cell repertoires in COVID-19. Method: immunoSEQ multiplex PCR; TCRdb's copy keeps in-frame clones and lacks some. Here the sample spans about 140,000 clones, almost 80% being singletons. Sequencing input: PBMCs or T cells enriched from blood (not recorded which). Source of these receptors: a woman between 50 and 59 years old who had recovered from COVID-19. The CDR3 runs from the conserved cysteine through the conserved F or W.

j_call,v_call,cdr3_aa
TRBJ2-7,TRBV7-9,CASSQGGWSYEQYF
TRBJ1-6,TRBV23-1,CASSQSPWTKNSPLHF
TRBJ2-3,TRBV11-2,CASSFWDSRTDTQYF
TRBJ2-7,TRBV28,CAIKGASGGGEQYF
TRBJ1-1,TRBV18,CASSPMGRLNTEAFF
TRBJ1-3,TRBV18,CASSPPGRSANTIYF
TRBJ2-3,TRBV7-8,CASSSFSSGATDTQYF
TRBJ2-7,TRBV4-1,CASSHERGQGASNEQYF
TRBJ2-1,TRBV27,CASTLLAPSGVSYNEQFF
TRBJ1-4,TRBV13,CASSLRDSYNEKLFF
TRBJ2-2,TRBV6-5,CASSDRVVNGELFF
TRBJ1-2,TRBV5-1,CASSLVGTKGYTF
TRBJ2-7,TRBV7-9,CASSNPDRGYEQYF
TRBJ2-1,TRBV29-1,CSVESTSGGAGEQFF
TRBJ2-7,TRBV27,CASSSFGTGSNEQYF
TRBJ1-2,TRBV7-2,CASSSGGSHGYTF
TRBJ2-3,TRBV14,CASSQDLDRGYTDTQYF
TRBJ2-1,TRBV4-1,CASSPRTSGRHNEQFF
TRBJ2-2,TRBV19,CASSSPSGGNTGELFF
TRBJ2-3,TRBV3-1/TRBV3-2,CASAGLAGGPDTQYF
TRBJ2-7,TRBV9,CASSVAGQETYEQYF